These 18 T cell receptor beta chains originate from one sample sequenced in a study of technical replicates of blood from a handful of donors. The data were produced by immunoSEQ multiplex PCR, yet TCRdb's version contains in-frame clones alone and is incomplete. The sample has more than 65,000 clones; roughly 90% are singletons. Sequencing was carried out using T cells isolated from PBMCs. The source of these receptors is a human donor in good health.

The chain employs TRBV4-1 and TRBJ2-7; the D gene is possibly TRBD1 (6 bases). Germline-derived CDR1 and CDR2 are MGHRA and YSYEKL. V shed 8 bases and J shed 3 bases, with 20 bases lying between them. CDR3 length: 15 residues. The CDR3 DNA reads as TGCGCCAGCCAATTAGGACCTACAGGGAACTACGAGCAGTACTTC. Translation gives CASQLGPTGNYEQYF.

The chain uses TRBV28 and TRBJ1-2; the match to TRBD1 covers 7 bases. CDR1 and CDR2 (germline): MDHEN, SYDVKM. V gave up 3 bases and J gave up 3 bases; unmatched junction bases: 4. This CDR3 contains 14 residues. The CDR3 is CASSFPDRHYGYTF. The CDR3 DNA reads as TGTGCCAGCAGTTTTCCGGACAGGCACTATGGCTACACCTTC.

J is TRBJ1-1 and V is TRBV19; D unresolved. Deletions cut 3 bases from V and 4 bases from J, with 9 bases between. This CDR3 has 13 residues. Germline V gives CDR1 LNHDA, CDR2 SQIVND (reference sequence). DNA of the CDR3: TGTGCCAGTAGTATGTTTCTGGCCACTGAAGCTTTCTTT. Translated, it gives CASSMFLATEAFF.

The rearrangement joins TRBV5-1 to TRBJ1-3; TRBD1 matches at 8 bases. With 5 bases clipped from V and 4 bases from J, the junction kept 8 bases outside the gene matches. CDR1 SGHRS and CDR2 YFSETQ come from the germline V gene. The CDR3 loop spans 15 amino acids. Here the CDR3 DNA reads TGCGCCAGCAGGCCCGGACAGGGAAGAGGAAACACCATATATTTT. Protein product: CASRPGQGRGNTIYF.

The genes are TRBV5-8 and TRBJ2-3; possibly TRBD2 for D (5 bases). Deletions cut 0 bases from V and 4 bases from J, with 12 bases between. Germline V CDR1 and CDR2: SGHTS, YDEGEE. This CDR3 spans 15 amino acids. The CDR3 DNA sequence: TGTGCCAGCAGCTTGGGAGGGAGTAGGGCAGATACGCAGTATTTT. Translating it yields CASSLGGSRADTQYF.

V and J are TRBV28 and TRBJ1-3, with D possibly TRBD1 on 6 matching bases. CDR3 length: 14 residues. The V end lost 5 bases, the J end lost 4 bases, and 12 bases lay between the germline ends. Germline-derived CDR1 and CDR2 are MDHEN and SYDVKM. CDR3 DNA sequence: TGTGCCAGCAGTAGTCCCGGGACAGGAAACACCATATATTTT. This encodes CASSSPGTGNTIYF.

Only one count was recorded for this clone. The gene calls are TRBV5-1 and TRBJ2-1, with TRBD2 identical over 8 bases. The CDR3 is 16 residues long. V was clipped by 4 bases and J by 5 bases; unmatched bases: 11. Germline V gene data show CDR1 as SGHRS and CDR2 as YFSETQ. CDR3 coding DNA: TGCGCCAGCAGCCATACTAGCGGCCCGCGACACAATGAGCAGTTCTTC. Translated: CASSHTSGPRHNEQFF.

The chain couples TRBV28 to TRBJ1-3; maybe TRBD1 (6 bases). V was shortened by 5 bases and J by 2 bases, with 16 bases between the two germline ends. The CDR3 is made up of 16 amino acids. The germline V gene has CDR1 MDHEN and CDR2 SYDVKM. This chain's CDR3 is CASSDYRASTGNTIYF. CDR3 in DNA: TGTGCCAGCAGTGACTACAGGGCTAGCACTGGAAACACCATATATTTT.

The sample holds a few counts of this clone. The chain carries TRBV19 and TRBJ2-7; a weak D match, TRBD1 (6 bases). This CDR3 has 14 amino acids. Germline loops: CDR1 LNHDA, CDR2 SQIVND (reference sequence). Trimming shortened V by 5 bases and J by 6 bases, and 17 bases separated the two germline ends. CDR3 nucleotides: TGTGCCAGTAGTGGACAGCTCGGGGCTCCCGAGCAGTACTTC. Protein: CASSGQLGAPEQYF.

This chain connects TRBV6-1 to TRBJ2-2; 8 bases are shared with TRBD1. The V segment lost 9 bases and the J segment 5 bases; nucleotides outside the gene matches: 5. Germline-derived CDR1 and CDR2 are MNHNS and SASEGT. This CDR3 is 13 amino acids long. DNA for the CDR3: TGTGCCAGGGGGGACAGGCTAACCGGGGAGCTGTTTTTT. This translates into CARGDRLTGELFF.

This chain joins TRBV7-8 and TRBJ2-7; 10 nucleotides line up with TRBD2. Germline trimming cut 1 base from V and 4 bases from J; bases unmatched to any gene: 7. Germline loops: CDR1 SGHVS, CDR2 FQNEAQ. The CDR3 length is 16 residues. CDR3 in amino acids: CASSLVAGGGGYEQYF. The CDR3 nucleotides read TGTGCCAGCAGCTTAGTAGCGGGAGGAGGAGGGTACGAGCAGTACTTC.

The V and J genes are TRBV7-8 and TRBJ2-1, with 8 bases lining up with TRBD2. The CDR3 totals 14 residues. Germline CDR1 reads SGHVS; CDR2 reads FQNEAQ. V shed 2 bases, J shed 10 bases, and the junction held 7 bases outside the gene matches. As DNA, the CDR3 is TGTGCCAGCAGCTTATTCCTAGCGGGTGGGGAGCAGTTCTTC. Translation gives CASSLFLAGGEQFF.

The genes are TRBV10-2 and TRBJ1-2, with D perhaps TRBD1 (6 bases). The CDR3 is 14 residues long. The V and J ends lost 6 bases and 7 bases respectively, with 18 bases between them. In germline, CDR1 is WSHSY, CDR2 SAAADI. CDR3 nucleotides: TGCGCCAGCAGACCTGGGGGCGCTTCGGGTGGCTACACCTTC. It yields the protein CASRPGGASGGYTF.

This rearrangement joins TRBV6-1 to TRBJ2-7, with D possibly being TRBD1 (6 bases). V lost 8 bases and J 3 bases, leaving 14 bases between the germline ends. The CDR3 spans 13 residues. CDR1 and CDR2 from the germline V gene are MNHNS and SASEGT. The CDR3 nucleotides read TGTGCCAGCTTTGCCCCCAGGGGCTACGAGCAGTACTTC. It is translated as CASFAPRGYEQYF.

The CDR3 spells CASSQEERAAGTQYF. CDR3 nucleotides: TGCGCCAGCAGCCAAGAAGAGAGGGCGGCAGGGACCCAGTACTTC. The chain has TRBV4-1 and TRBJ2-5; maybe TRBD2 (5 bases). Germline loops: CDR1 MGHRA, CDR2 YSYEKL. Trimming removed 0 bases at V and 7 bases at J, with 15 bases between. This CDR3 region has 15 residues.

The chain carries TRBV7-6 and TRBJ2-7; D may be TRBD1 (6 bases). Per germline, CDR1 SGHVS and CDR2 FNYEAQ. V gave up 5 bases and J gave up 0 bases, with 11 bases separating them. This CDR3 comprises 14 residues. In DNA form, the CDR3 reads TGTGCCAGCAGCACCAGGGGATTCTCCTACGAGCAGTACTTC. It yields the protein CASSTRGFSYEQYF.

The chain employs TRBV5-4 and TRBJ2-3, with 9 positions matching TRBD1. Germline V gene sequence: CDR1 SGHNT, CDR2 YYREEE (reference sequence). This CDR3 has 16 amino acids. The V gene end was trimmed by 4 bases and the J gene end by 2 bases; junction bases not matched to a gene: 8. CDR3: CASSPPGQGFTDTQYF. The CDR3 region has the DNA TGTGCCAGCAGCCCGCCGGGACAGGGATTCACAGATACGCAGTATTTT.

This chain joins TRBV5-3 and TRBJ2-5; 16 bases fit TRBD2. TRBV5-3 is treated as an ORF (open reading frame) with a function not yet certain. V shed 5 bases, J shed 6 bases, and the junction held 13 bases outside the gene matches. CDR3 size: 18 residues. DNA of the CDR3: TGTGCCAGAAGTTTCCCCGGGACTAGCGGGAGGGCCCCCAAGACCCAGTACTTC. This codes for CARSFPGTSGRAPKTQYF.